This T cell receptor (beta chain) emerged from a study of cytomegalovirus exposure and HLA in healthy donors. A multiplex PCR was run with 60 Vbeta primers and 13 Jbeta primers. Authors' processing steps: An analysis performed later counted 74 million or so unique TCR beta chains (around 9.9 million of them shared). Here immunoSEQ multiplex PCR was the method, and the copy in TCRdb shows in-frame clones only, minus some. V, J and clone size reflect that table, while D and trimming were determined from the DNA. Of about 170,000 clones listed, roughly 81% were seen once; the top ten hold about 2.5%. Germline V lookup: CDR1 SGHRS, CDR2 YFSETQ. The CDR3 runs to 15 residues. J gave up 2 bases and V 4 bases, and 6 bases lay outside the gene matches.

The source material was PBMCs. The chain uses TRBV5-1 and TRBJ2-1; 7 nucleotides line up with TRBD1. The receptor was isolated from a man aged 25-45 years in good health and CMV-seropositive. CDR3 region: CASSPGRGTYNEQFF. CDR3 nucleotide sequence: TGCGCCAGCAGCCCCGGCAGGGGGACCTACAATGAGCAGTTCTTC.